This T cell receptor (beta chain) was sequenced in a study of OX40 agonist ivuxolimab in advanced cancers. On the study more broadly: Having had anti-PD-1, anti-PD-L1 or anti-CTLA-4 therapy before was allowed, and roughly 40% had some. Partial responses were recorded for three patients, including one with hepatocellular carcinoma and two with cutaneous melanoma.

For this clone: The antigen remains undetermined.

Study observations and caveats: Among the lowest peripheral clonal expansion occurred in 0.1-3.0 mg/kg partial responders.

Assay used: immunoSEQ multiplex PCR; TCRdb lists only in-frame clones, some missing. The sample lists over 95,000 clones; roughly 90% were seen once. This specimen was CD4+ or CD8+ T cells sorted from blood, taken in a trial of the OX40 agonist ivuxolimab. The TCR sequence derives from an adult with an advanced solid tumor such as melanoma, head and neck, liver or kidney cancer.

CDR3 DNA: TGTGCCAGCGGGCTAAGCGGGCAGGTCACCTACGAGCAGTACTTC. Amino acid sequence: CASGLSGQVTYEQYF. V usage is TRBV6-5 and J usage is TRBJ2-7; TRBD2 is a possible D gene (6 bases). V lost 8 bases to trimming and J lost 2 bases, with 19 bases between them. The CDR3 length is 15 residues. Germline CDR1 reads MNHEY; CDR2 reads SVGAGI.